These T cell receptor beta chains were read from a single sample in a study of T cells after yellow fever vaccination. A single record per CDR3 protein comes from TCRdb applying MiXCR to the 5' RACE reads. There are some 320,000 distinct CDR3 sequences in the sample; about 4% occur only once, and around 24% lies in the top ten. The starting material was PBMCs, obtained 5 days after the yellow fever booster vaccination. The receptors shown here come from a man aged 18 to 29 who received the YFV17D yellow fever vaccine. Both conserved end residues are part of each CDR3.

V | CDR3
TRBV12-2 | CASRLEDGARRLHEQYF
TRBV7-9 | CASSFGTALRGANVLTF
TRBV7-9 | CASLLPGGMSTEAFF
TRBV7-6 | CASSSGRPWETQYF
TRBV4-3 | CASSQKTSGGDTQYF
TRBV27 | CASSLSLAGRNEQFF
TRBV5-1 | CARLREAQHF
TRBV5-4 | CASSTAGTANYEQYF
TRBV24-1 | CATSDTRDRTSSYNEQFF
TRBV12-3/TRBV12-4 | CASIAGVGETQYF
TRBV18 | CASSVLAGGPGDTQYF
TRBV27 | CASSPAGGWYTF
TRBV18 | CASSPNSNEKLFF
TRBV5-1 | CASSGISTGGRNIQYF
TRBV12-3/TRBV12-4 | CASSMGLAVTYEQYF
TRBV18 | CASSAQGDEQFF
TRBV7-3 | CASSSSGPRGGYTF
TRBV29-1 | CSAARWEGIFGYTF
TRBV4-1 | CASSQDTSGGHTGELFF
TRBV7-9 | CASSLATGPANTGELFF
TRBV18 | CASSPQEGWHGYTF
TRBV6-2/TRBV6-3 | CASSYSVNQPQHF
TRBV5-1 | CASSRGTLQETQYF
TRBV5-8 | CASSRRTGVHGYTF
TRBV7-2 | CASSLNFGGSSGETQYF
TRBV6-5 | CASRPWRGGFHEQFF